Below are 30 T cell receptor beta chains sequenced from a single sample in a study of beta chain features in type 1 diabetes. The study, taken as a whole, reports: All four CD4+ subsets of Type 1 diabetes patients contained TCRB CDR3s that were moderately but significantly shorter.

These receptors have no identified antigens. Expressed TCRB transcripts were sequenced because the isolated RNA had all been reverse transcribed beforehand. The data were produced by immunoSEQ multiplex PCR, yet TCRdb's version contains in-frame clones alone and is incomplete. The repertoire holds about 53,000 clones, with 55% to 80% as singletons. Material for sequencing was stem cell memory CD4+ T cells from blood. The source of these receptors is a woman in her twenties or thirties with type 1 diabetes.

The CDR3 nucleotides are TGTGCCAGCAGCTTAGGACAGGGGGCGGTCAACACTGAAGCTTTCTTT. Translation gives CASSLGQGAVNTEAFF. J is TRBJ1-1 and V is TRBV11-1, with 10 bases identical to TRBD1. Per germline, CDR1 SGHAT and CDR2 FQDESV (reference sequence). V gave up 1 base and J gave up 2 bases; unmatched junction bases: 4. This CDR3 has 16 amino acids.

This chain joins TRBV5-6 and TRBJ2-3, with 14 bases matching TRBD2. Looked up from germline, CDR1 is SGHDT and CDR2 is YYEEEE. The CDR3 runs to 16 residues. After removal of 3 bases from V and 6 bases from J, the junction contained 6 bases not matched to a gene. CDR3 nucleotide sequence: TGTGCCAGCAGCTCGGGACTAGCGGGAGACTGGGATACGCAGTATTTT. Translating it yields CASSSGLAGDWDTQYF.

This clone was seen a single time. The chain employs TRBV7-9 and TRBJ1-4, with D perhaps TRBD1 (6 bases). The CDR3 totals 12 residues. Trimming took 5 bases from V and 13 from J, leaving 14 bases between them. Germline CDR1 is SEHNR and CDR2 is FQNEAQ (reference sequence). CDR3 region: CASSPRQARLFF. CDR3 in DNA: TGTGCCAGCAGCCCCCGACAGGCCAGACTGTTTTTT.

The V call is TRBV5-4, the J call TRBJ2-7, with TRBD2 matching over 8 bases. The CDR3 consists of 15 residues. Losses at the gene ends were 3 bases for V and 5 bases for J; bases not matched to a gene: 10. Germline assignment: CDR1 SGHNT and CDR2 YYREEE (reference sequence). CDR3 residues: CASSSQAGARNEQYF. CDR3 bases: TGTGCCAGCAGCTCCCAAGCGGGAGCAAGGAACGAGCAGTACTTC.

This clone has a handful of counts. The chain combines TRBV6-5 with TRBJ2-3; possible D gene TRBD2, 5 bases. CDR1 is MNHEY, CDR2 SVGAGI, per germline. Trimming took off 8 bases at V and 0 bases at J, with 12 bases between the two ends. The CDR3 consists of 14 residues. The DNA for the CDR3 is TGTGCCAGCCGGGCGAGCGGTAGCACAGATACGCAGTATTTT. Its translation is CASRASGSTDTQYF.

The chain joins TRBV6-6 to TRBJ2-7; 12 bases agree with TRBD2. The CDR3 totals 14 residues. V lost 6 bases, J lost 3 bases, and 3 bases stayed unmatched. Per the germline V gene, CDR1 is MNHNY and CDR2 is SVGAGI (reference sequence). The CDR3 DNA sequence: TGTGCCAGCAGAAGACTAGCGGGGGACTACGAGCAGTACTTC. Protein: CASRRLAGDYEQYF.

Only a few counts were recorded for this clone. The genes are TRBV7-6 and TRBJ2-5, with 8 bases identical to TRBD2. With 3 bases clipped from V and 5 bases from J, the junction kept 5 bases outside the gene matches. CDR3 length equals 14 residues. Germline V gives CDR1 SGHVS, CDR2 FNYEAQ. Here the CDR3 DNA reads TGTGCCAGCAGCTTCGGTCAGCGGGGGGAGACCCAGTACTTC. Protein sequence: CASSFGQRGETQYF.

The chain employs TRBV23-1 and TRBJ2-5; the D gene is possibly TRBD1 (5 bases). TRBV23-1 is recorded as an ORF, its role being uncertain. CDR3 size: 16 residues. The ends were cut back, 0 bases at V and 1 base at J, with 12 bases in the middle. The CDR3 DNA sequence: TGCGCCAGCAGTCAATCGGTGGTCAGGGTCCAAGAGACCCAGTACTTC. Translating gives CASSQSVVRVQETQYF.

The V gene is TRBV2, the J gene TRBJ1-2; 9 bases align to TRBD1. Trimming removed 7 bases from V and 7 bases from J; junction bases left unmatched: 10. CDR1 is SNHLY, CDR2 FYNNEI, per germline. The CDR3 has 14 amino acids. The CDR3 DNA follows: TGTGCCAGCAATGGACCGGGACAGGGAGGTGGCTACACCTTC. Translating it yields CASNGPGQGGGYTF.

This clone came up a few times. The V and J genes are TRBV29-1 and TRBJ1-1; 8 bases map to TRBD1. The CDR3 spans 12 residues. In germline, CDR1 is SQVTM, CDR2 ANQGSEA. V lost 6 bases and J lost 3; bases outside the gene matches: 3. The DNA of the CDR3 is TGCAGCGTCGGACAGGGAGACACTGAAGCTTTCTTT. Its protein is CSVGQGDTEAFF.

In this sample, this clone turned up once. The rearrangement joins TRBV7-9 to TRBJ2-5; 9 bases are shared with TRBD1. V lost 5 bases and J lost 5; bases outside the gene matches: 6. This CDR3 is built from 14 residues. CDR1 SEHNR and CDR2 FQNEAQ come from the germline V gene (reference sequence). In DNA form, the CDR3 reads TGTGCCAGCAGCATCCGACAGGGGGGGGAGACCCAGTACTTC. Its translation: CASSIRQGGETQYF. Full variable domain (outside the CDR3, taken from reference TRBV7-9 and TRBJ2-5): DTGVSQNPRHKITKRGQNVTFRCDPISEHNRLYWYRQTLGQGPEFLTYFQNEAQLEKSRLLSDRFSAERPKGSFSTLEIQRTEQGDSAMYLCASSIRQGGETQYFGPGTRLLVL.

This chain uses TRBV6-6 with TRBJ1-2; D not resolved. CDR1 and CDR2 from the germline V gene are MNHNY and SVGAGI (reference sequence). V was clipped by 0 bases and J by 2 bases, with 10 bases between them. CDR3 size: 15 residues. The CDR3, as DNA: TGTGCCAGCAGTTACTCGTCAGCGGTGAACTATGGCTACACCTTC. Translation: CASSYSSAVNYGYTF.

In nucleotides, the CDR3 is TGTGCCAGCAGCGGGACTAAGAATTACAATGAGCAGTTCTTC. It translates to CASSGTKNYNEQFF. The J gene is TRBJ2-1, the V gene TRBV9; a weak D match, TRBD2 (6 bases). Germline V gene lookup returns CDR1 SGDLS and CDR2 YYNGEE. The CDR3 has 14 amino acids. Trimming pared 3 bases from V and 4 bases from J, leaving 11 bases between.

This clone was seen a handful of times. CDR3 nucleotides: TGTGCCAGCAGTGTACTTTACACTGAAGCTTTCTTT. Its translation: CASSVLYTEAFF. The genes are TRBV6-1 and TRBJ1-1; unclear D gene. This CDR3 is 12 amino acids long. The V end was cut by 4 bases, the J end by 3 bases, with 6 bases between. Germline CDR1 reads MNHNS; CDR2 reads SASEGT.

The gene calls are TRBV2 and TRBJ2-3, with 8 bases identical to TRBD2. The CDR3 loop spans 13 amino acids. Losses at the gene ends were 10 bases for V and 4 bases for J; bases not matched to a gene: 7. From germline, CDR1 is SNHLY and CDR2 FYNNEI. The chain's CDR3 is CATERERADTQYF. The CDR3 nucleotides are TGTGCCACAGAGCGGGAGAGAGCAGATACGCAGTATTTT.

This chain joins TRBV5-1 and TRBJ2-7; 13 bases agree with TRBD2. Germline CDR1 SGHRS, CDR2 YFSETQ. With V trimmed by 4 bases and J by 2 bases, 3 bases remained unmatched. The CDR3 loop spans 15 amino acids. CDR3 DNA sequence: TGCGCCAGCAGCCCACTAGCGGGAGGGCCCTACGAGCAGTACTTC. Protein: CASSPLAGGPYEQYF.

This clone has more than one count but fewer than ten. The genes are TRBV7-9 and TRBJ2-3; D is undetermined. Looked up from germline, CDR1 is SEHNR and CDR2 is FQNEAQ (reference sequence). The CDR3 totals 12 residues. V was clipped by 5 bases and J by 6 bases, with 9 bases between them. The CDR3 reads CASSPPSDTQYF. CDR3 DNA: TGTGCCAGCAGCCCCCCGTCTGATACGCAGTATTTT.

The V and J genes are TRBV4-1 and TRBJ2-4; D remains unclear. Germline V CDR1 and CDR2: MGHRA, YSYEKL. CDR3 length: 16 amino acids. Deletions cut 2 bases from V and 3 bases from J, with 14 bases between. CDR3 amino acids: CASSQSAATSKNIQYF. The CDR3 coding sequence is TGCGCCAGCAGCCAAAGCGCTGCTACAAGCAAAAACATTCAGTACTTC.

This clone showed up just a few times. The V gene is TRBV5-5, the J gene TRBJ2-1; TRBD2 aligns across 12 bases. This CDR3 spans 15 amino acids. V shed 7 bases, J shed 5 bases, and the junction held 7 bases outside the gene matches. Germline V gene sequence: CDR1 SGHKS, CDR2 YYEKEE (reference sequence). CDR3 nucleotide sequence: TGTGCCAGCGGCAGGACTAGCGGGGCCCACAATGAGCAGTTCTTC. This codes for CASGRTSGAHNEQFF.

The table lists this clone with a few counts. The J gene is TRBJ2-6, the V gene TRBV11-2; D unclear. Germline CDR1 reads SGHAT; CDR2 reads FQNNGV. Deletions cut 1 base from V and 2 bases from J, with 12 bases between. The CDR3 contains 17 residues. CDR3 loop: CASSLVRRSAGANVLTF. CDR3 DNA sequence: TGTGCCAGCAGCTTAGTTCGCCGGAGCGCTGGGGCCAACGTCCTGACTTTC.

This clone was detected a few times. This sequence joins TRBV5-1 and TRBJ2-5, with 8 bases that match TRBD2. With 5 bases clipped from V and 5 bases from J, the junction kept 8 bases outside the gene matches. The CDR3 runs to 14 residues. From germline, CDR1 is SGHRS and CDR2 YFSETQ. CDR3 bases: TGCGCCAGCAGTGTCGGGACTAGTCGTGAGACCCAGTACTTC. This gives the protein CASSVGTSRETQYF.

V is TRBV7-2 and J is TRBJ1-2; 9 bases agree with TRBD1. The V and J ends lost 4 bases and 8 bases, in that order; junction bases with no gene match: 11. The CDR3 is made up of 15 amino acids. Germline-derived CDR1 and CDR2 are SGHTA and FQGNSA. The CDR3 sequence: CASSSRDRVVGGYTF. CDR3 sequence (DNA): TGTGCCAGCAGCTCAAGGGACAGGGTGGTAGGGGGCTACACCTTC.

The chain has TRBV2 and TRBJ2-2, with TRBD1 matching 9 bases. CDR3 size: 14 residues. The germline V gene has CDR1 SNHLY and CDR2 FYNNEI. V shed 6 bases, J shed 3 bases, and the junction held 2 bases outside the gene matches. The CDR3 DNA follows: TGTGCCAGCAGGGGACAGGGTCACACCGGGGAGCTGTTTTTT. It is translated as CASRGQGHTGELFF.

The chain links TRBV27 to TRBJ2-7; no reliable D call. The V gene's germline CDR1 is MNHEY and CDR2 SMNVEV (reference sequence). The V end was cut by 5 bases, the J end by 3 bases, with 5 bases between. The CDR3 has 11 amino acids. CDR3 nucleotide sequence: TGTGCCAGCAGTACCGGCTACGAGCAGTACTTC. Its translation is CASSTGYEQYF.

In this sample, this clone turned up a few times. The chain joins TRBV7-3 to TRBJ2-3; TRBD2 agrees at 7 bases. The germline gives CDR1 SGHTA, CDR2 FQGTGA. The CDR3 extends over 15 amino acids. V was clipped by 6 bases and J by 5 bases; unmatched bases: 11. In DNA form, the CDR3 reads TGTGCCAGCAGTCCCTTGGCGGGAGCAGTAGATACGCAGTATTTT. Encoded protein: CASSPLAGAVDTQYF.

The chain uses TRBV28 and TRBJ1-5; 8 bases are a match to TRBD1. The CDR3 extends over 15 amino acids. After removal of 4 bases from V and 6 bases from J, the junction contained 8 bases not matched to a gene. In germline, CDR1 is MDHEN, CDR2 SYDVKM. DNA of the CDR3: TGTGCCAGCAGTTCTCCCCAGGGGGCGGGTCAGCCCCAGCATTTT. This codes for CASSSPQGAGQPQHF.

V and J are TRBV6-1 and TRBJ1-1, with TRBD1 matching 9 bases. The CDR3 has 14 residues. Unmatched junction bases numbered 2, after V lost 3 bases and J lost 3 bases. Germline V gene sequence: CDR1 MNHNS, CDR2 SASEGT. Written as DNA, the CDR3 is TGTGCCAGCAGTGAGGACAGGGGAGACACTGAAGCTTTCTTT. Its protein is CASSEDRGDTEAFF.

The chain employs TRBV19 and TRBJ2-7; D unclear. V lost 1 base and J 3 bases, leaving 10 bases between the germline ends. Germline CDR1 and CDR2: LNHDA and SQIVND (reference sequence). The CDR3 covers 14 residues. CDR3 sequence reads: CASSIGLENYEQYF. As DNA, the CDR3 is TGTGCCAGTAGTATAGGACTTGAAAACTACGAGCAGTACTTC.

The CDR3 nucleotides are TGTGCCAGCAGTTTATCCCCCGCGGGTAGAGAGCTAGCGGCGACCTCCTACGAGCAGTACTTC. Translated, it gives CASSLSPAGRELAATSYEQYF. The V call is TRBV28, the J call TRBJ2-7; TRBD2 aligns across 7 bases. The CDR3 is 21 residues long. The germline gives CDR1 MDHEN, CDR2 SYDVKM. With V trimmed by 1 base and J by 0 bases, 21 bases remained unmatched.

The chain uses TRBV19 and TRBJ1-1; 9 nucleotides agree with TRBD1. In germline, CDR1 is LNHDA, CDR2 SQIVND (reference sequence). The V and J ends lost 9 bases and 5 bases, in that order; junction bases with no gene match: 10. The CDR3 sequence is 14 residues long. The CDR3 DNA sequence: TGTGCCAGCCTGCGGGGACAGGGAGCAACTGAAGCTTTCTTT. Encoded protein: CASLRGQGATEAFF.